Described below is a single T cell receptor beta chain sequence and its context. In its sample, this clone was seen many times. No antigen is known for it. Nothing much larger sits one base from this clone, and base qualities are not available. The protocol used for the library was PCR. Sequenced using an Illumina HiSeq 4000. High-throughput sequencing was used to profile the TCR beta-chain CDR3 region of each patient. In the source study's methods: CDR3 differences across clinicopathological groups were used to build a classifier for discriminating distant-metastatic papillary thyroid cancer patients. The Shannon index was used to measure repertoire diversity, and the Morisita-Horn index was used to measure how similar tumor and blood repertoires were. The raw public reads went through TCRdb reprocessing: fastp at Q25, MiXCR clone calling, in-frame beta chains kept. None of the V and J calls come from the authors' own analysis; TCRdb made them. The sample table shows 34,000 or so clones, and about 16% are seen once. Jointly, the top ten make up around 3.7% of the sample.

Counted from cysteine to phenylalanine, this CDR3 has 13 amino acids. The entry retains the CDR3 DNA only, 39 bases that are in frame from base 1. V gives up 4 bases and J gives up 7 bases, and the segment between their germline ends measures 10 bases. In the germline V gene (reference sequence), CDR1 corresponds to SEHNR and CDR2 to FQNEAQ. These data come from a study of metastatic and nonmetastatic thyroid tumors (dated by TCRdb to the early 2020s). A note on the overall study: For patients with malignant and with benign thyroid disease, the researchers compared repertoires between peripheral blood samples and tumor or nodule tissue samples.

Broader findings and caveats from the paper: TCR beta diversity was reported as significantly higher in malignant tumors than in benign nodules, in both blood and tumor samples.

None of the patients had been given any treatment before thyroid surgery. Using T-cell receptor beta sequencing, the researchers looked back retrospectively at clinical samples from patients, gathered between the early 2010s and the late 2010s. In this chain, TRBV7-9 is recombined with TRBJ1-4; the D gene identity is not certain. The TCR sequence derives from a female donor with papillary thyroid cancer or a benign thyroid nodule (not recorded which). Some clones in this sample may be carry-over from other donors' samples. Specimen: blood. The base sequence is TGTGCCAGCAGCTCCGGATTAAGTGAAAAACTGTTTTTT. It translates as CASSSGLSEKLFF.